The entry below gives a single TCR beta chain sequence along with its context. This specimen belongs to a study of blood T cell repertoires in COVID-19. Study as a whole: The origin of the acute and convalescent COVID-19 samples was the United States, Italy and Spain. The cDNA or gDNA used as material had been derived from T cells, B-cell-depleted T cells, or PBMCs.

V dropped 1 base and J dropped 8 bases, with 6 bases sitting between them. The germline V gene has CDR1 SGHTA and CDR2 FQGTGA. CDR3 size: 12 residues. Per the study methods: The assay estimated nucleated cells by amplifying reference gene primers. Using immunoSEQ multiplex PCR, the repertoire was profiled, and TCRdb retains in-frame clones only, with some absent. V, J and clone size are taken as reported in that table, and D and trimming were inferred from the DNA itself. This sample has 250,000 or so clones; approximately 84% occur once, and the top ten carry about 4%. The sequence came from a man aged 45-60 years with acute or convalescent COVID-19. V gene TRBV7-3 combines with J gene TRBJ2-1; D ambiguous. Source material: peripheral blood. CDR3 in amino acids: CASSLSGDEQFF. The CDR3 bases are TGTGCCAGCAGCTTAAGCGGAGATGAGCAGTTCTTC.